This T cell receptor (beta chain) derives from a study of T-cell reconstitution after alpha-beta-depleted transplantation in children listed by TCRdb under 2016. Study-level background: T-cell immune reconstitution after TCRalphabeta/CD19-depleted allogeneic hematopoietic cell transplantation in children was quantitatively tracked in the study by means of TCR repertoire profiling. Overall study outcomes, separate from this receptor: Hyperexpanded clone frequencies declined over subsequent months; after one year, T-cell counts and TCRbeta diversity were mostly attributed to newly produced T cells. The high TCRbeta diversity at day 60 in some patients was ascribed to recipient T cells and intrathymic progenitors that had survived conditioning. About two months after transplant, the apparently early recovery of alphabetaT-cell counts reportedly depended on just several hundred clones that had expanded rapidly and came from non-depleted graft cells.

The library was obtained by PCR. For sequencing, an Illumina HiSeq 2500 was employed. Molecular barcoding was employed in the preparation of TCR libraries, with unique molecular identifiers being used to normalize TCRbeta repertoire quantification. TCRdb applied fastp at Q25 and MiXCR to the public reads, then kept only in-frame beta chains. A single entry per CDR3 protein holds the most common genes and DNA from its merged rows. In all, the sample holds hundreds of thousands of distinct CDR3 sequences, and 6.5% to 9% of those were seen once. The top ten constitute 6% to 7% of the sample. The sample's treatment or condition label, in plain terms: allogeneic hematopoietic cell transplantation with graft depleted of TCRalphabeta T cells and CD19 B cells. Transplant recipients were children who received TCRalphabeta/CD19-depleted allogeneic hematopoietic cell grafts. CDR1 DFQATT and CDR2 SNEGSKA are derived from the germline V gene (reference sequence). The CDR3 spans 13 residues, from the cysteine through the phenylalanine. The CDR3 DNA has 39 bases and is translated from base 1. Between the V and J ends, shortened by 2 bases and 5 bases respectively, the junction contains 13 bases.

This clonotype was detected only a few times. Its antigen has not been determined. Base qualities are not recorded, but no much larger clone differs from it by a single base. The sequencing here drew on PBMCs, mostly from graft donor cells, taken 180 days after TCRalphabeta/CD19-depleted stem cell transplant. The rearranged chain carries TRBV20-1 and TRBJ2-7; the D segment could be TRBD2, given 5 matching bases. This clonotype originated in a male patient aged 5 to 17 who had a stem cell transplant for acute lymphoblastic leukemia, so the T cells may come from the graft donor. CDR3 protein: CSARSLALDEQYF. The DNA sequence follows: TGCAGTGCTAGATCTTTAGCGTTGGACGAGCAGTACTTC.